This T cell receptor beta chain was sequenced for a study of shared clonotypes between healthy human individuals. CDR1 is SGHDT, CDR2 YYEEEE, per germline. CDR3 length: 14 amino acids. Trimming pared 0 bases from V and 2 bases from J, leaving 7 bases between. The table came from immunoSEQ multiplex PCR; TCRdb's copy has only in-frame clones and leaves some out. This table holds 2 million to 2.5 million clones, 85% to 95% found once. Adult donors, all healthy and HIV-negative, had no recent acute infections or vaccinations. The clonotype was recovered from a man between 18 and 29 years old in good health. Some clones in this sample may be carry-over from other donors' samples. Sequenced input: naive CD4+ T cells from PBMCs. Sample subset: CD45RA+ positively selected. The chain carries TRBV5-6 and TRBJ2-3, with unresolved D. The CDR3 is CASSLEPHTDTQYF. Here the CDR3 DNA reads TGTGCCAGCAGCTTGGAGCCTCACACAGATACGCAGTATTTT.